This T cell receptor beta chain was captured by sequencing in a study of blood T cell repertoires in COVID-19. The sample holds a few counts of this clone. In the original processing: Estimates of nucleated cell counts were drawn from the amplification of reference gene primers. Profiled with immunoSEQ multiplex PCR; TCRdb holds only in-frame clones, not every one. V and J calls and clone size are as listed in that table; D and trimming were resolved from the DNA. Of approximately 100,000 clones listed, approximately 81% were seen once; the top ten hold under 2.5%. The source of this sequence is a human donor in a cohort sampled during active COVID-19. The specimen sequenced was peripheral blood.

The DNA of the CDR3 is TGTGCCAGCAGCTTAAGGGGTAGCGGTTCACCCCTCCACTTT. As protein: CASSLRGSGSPLHF. The chain carries TRBV7-2 and TRBJ1-6, with D perhaps TRBD1 (5 bases). Trimming cost V 2 bases and J 9 bases, with 11 bases left between them. The CDR3 spans 14 residues. Germline V lookup: CDR1 SGHTA, CDR2 FQGNSA.